Shown below are 13 T cell receptor beta chains from a single sample sequenced in a study of blood T cells in healthy people across ages. A sample-barcoded 5' primer and a J-beta primer mix were used in a second PCR of roughly 6 to 12 cycles. TCRdb re-called the 5' RACE reads through MiXCR, storing one row per CDR3 protein. This table has about 570,000 distinct CDR3 sequences, 27% appearing once. The specimen was blood. The receptors derive from a woman in her 70s in good health.

The rearrangement joins TRBV4-2 to TRBJ2-1; TRBD2 matches 10 bases. Germline CDR1 is LGHNA and CDR2 is YNFKEQ. This CDR3 has 15 residues. J lost 5 bases, V lost 2 bases, and 3 bases had no gene match. This CDR3 reads CASSQIAGGNNEQFF. The CDR3 DNA follows: TGTGCCAGCAGCCAAATAGCGGGGGGAAACAATGAGCAGTTCTTC.

This clonotype was counted a few times. The chain couples TRBV7-2 to TRBJ2-5; D may be TRBD2 (5 bases). The V gene lost 5 bases and the J gene lost 4 bases, with 14 bases spanning the gap. Germline V lookup: CDR1 SGHTA, CDR2 FQGNSA. This CDR3 is 14 amino acids long. This CDR3 reads CASSPAFGGETQYF. Written as DNA, the CDR3 is TGTGCCAGCAGCCCGGCCTTTGGAGGAGAGACCCAGTACTTC.

This clonotype was picked up a small number of times. The chain links TRBV4-1 to TRBJ1-4; D possibly corresponds to TRBD1 (6 bases). The CDR3 runs to 15 residues. Germline assignment: CDR1 MGHRA and CDR2 YSYEKL. V was trimmed by 0 bases and J by 8 bases, leaving 13 bases between them. The CDR3 region has the DNA TGCGCCAGCAGCCAAGAGTGGGGGCAGGAGGAAAAACTGTTTTTT. Protein sequence: CASSQEWGQEEKLFF.

The chain combines TRBV6-6 with TRBJ1-2, with D hard to call. CDR1 is MNHNY and CDR2 is SVGAGI in the germline V gene (reference sequence). CDR3 length: 14 amino acids. With 9 bases removed from V and 4 bases from J, the gap between germline ends came to 18 bases. The CDR3 DNA is TGTGCCAGTTCCCTTGCGGGCACTAGCTATGGCTACACCTTC. Its protein product is CASSLAGTSYGYTF.

This clonotype was counted many times. The V call is TRBV20-1, the J call TRBJ2-1; D gene unclear. Germline lookup yields CDR1 DFQATT and CDR2 SNEGSKA (reference sequence). V was clipped by 5 bases and J by 6 bases, with 17 bases between them. The CDR3 spans 14 residues. The CDR3 sequence is CSAPQVRLGNEQFF. CDR3 DNA sequence: TGCAGTGCTCCGCAAGTTCGGCTGGGCAATGAGCAGTTCTTC.

This clonotype was observed a few times. The rearrangement links TRBV7-2 to TRBJ1-1; D gene uncertain. CDR1 and CDR2 (germline): SGHTA, FQGNSA. Trimming removed 5 bases from V and 3 bases from J, with 13 bases in between. This CDR3 spans 14 amino acids. CDR3 residues: CASSLERLDTEAFF. CDR3 DNA: TGTGCCAGCAGCCTCGAGAGATTGGACACTGAAGCTTTCTTT.

The CDR3 DNA is TGTGCCAGCAGCCGATCTGAGATGAGGAGGAACACTGAAGCTTTCTTT. It is translated as CASSRSEMRRNTEAFF. The V call is TRBV3-1, the J call TRBJ1-1; no firm D call. The CDR3 runs 16 residues. Germline CDR1 LGHDT, CDR2 YNNKEL (reference sequence). Between the trimmed V and J ends, which lost 4 bases and 1 base, there was a span of 16 bases.

This clonotype was found a few times. V gene TRBV5-5 combines with J gene TRBJ2-1; weak D call: TRBD2 (6 bases). Trimming took off 4 bases at V and 4 bases at J, with 12 bases between the two ends. The CDR3 consists of 14 residues. Germline CDR1 reads SGHKS; CDR2 reads YYEKEE (reference sequence). CDR3 sequence: CASSPRGQYNEQFF. Here the CDR3 DNA reads TGTGCCAGCAGCCCGCGGGGCCAATACAATGAGCAGTTCTTC.

The J gene is TRBJ2-3, the V gene TRBV4-3; D uncertain. The ends were cut back, 0 bases at V and 2 bases at J, with 12 bases in the middle. The germline gives CDR1 LGHNA, CDR2 YSLEER. The CDR3 consists of 16 residues. Written as DNA, the CDR3 is TGCGCCAGCAGCCAAGATCGGATCATCGACACAGATACGCAGTATTTT. This sequence encodes CASSQDRIIDTDTQYF.

The chain carries TRBV7-2 and TRBJ2-3; D may be TRBD1 or TRBD2 (5 bases each). The CDR3 extends over 15 amino acids. The V end was cut by 2 bases, the J end by 2 bases, with 11 bases between. Germline V lookup: CDR1 SGHTA, CDR2 FQGNSA. The CDR3 spells CASSLHMGDTDTQYF. CDR3 DNA sequence: TGTGCCAGCAGCTTACACATGGGGGACACAGATACGCAGTATTTT.

The chain couples TRBV20-1 to TRBJ1-3; D is uncertain. The CDR3 is made up of 14 amino acids. Trimming removed 4 bases from V and 4 bases from J, with 14 bases in between. CDR1 and CDR2 from the germline V gene are DFQATT and SNEGSKA (reference sequence). In DNA, the CDR3 is TGCAGTGCTAACCCGAGGGCGGAGGGAAACACCATATATTTT. Amino acid sequence: CSANPRAEGNTIYF.

The chain links TRBV29-1 to TRBJ1-1, with TRBD1 as a possible D gene (6 bases). The germline CDR1 and CDR2 sequences are SQVTM and ANQGSEA. This CDR3 spans 13 amino acids. Trimming pared 5 bases from V and 0 bases from J, leaving 10 bases between. CDR3: CSVIGQMNTEAFF. CDR3 nucleotide sequence: TGCAGCGTTATTGGACAGATGAACACTGAAGCTTTCTTT.

There are many counts of this clonotype. The chain has TRBV4-3 and TRBJ1-2; D is perhaps TRBD1 (5 bases). From germline, CDR1 is LGHNA and CDR2 YSLEER. The CDR3 is 15 amino acids. V shed 1 base and J shed 4 bases, with 13 bases lying between them. This CDR3 is CASSQGAGGFYGYTF. The CDR3 bases are TGCGCCAGCAGCCAAGGGGCCGGGGGGTTCTATGGCTACACCTTC.